Following are 19 T cell receptor beta chains from one sample sequenced in a study of OX40 agonist ivuxolimab in advanced cancers. Here immunoSEQ multiplex PCR was the method, and the copy in TCRdb shows in-frame clones only, minus some. The sample carries about 100,000 clones, roughly 95% recorded once. The sequenced sample was CD4+ or CD8+ T cells sorted from blood, obtained in a trial of the OX40 agonist ivuxolimab. Receptors were obtained from an adult with an advanced solid tumor such as melanoma, head and neck, liver or kidney cancer.

The V and J genes are TRBV11-3 and TRBJ2-7; a possible D gene is TRBD2 (6 bases). The germline V gene has CDR1 SGHNT and CDR2 YENEEA. This CDR3 comprises 13 residues. V was trimmed by 1 base and J by 7 bases, leaving 11 bases between them. CDR3 in amino acids: CASSLGRGDEQYF. As DNA, the CDR3 is TGTGCCAGCAGCTTAGGGCGGGGAGATGAGCAGTACTTC.

The J gene is TRBJ1-5, the V gene TRBV18, with TRBD1 matching 9 bases. The CDR3 consists of 15 residues. The V gene end was trimmed by 4 bases and the J gene end by 4 bases; junction bases not matched to a gene: 5. Germline lookup yields CDR1 KGHSH and CDR2 LQKENI. The CDR3 DNA is TGTGCCAGCTCACGCGAACAGGGGGCGAATCAGCCCCAGCATTTT. It codes for CASSREQGANQPQHF.

The J gene is TRBJ2-7, the V gene TRBV7-8, with D hard to call. Trimming cost V 2 bases and J 9 bases, with 14 bases left between them. The CDR3 spans 13 residues. Germline CDR1 reads SGHVS; CDR2 reads FQNEAQ. CDR3 nucleotide sequence: TGTGCCAGCAGCTTATCTGGCACCCTCGGGCAGTACTTC. Protein: CASSLSGTLGQYF.

This chain links TRBV4-1 with TRBJ1-2, with D hard to call. V lost 0 bases to trimming and J lost 4 bases, with 12 bases between them. CDR3 length: 15 residues. Germline assignment: CDR1 MGHRA and CDR2 YSYEKL. CDR3 nucleotide sequence: TGCGCCAGCAGCCAAGATCACGCAACATTCTATGGCTACACCTTC. Translation: CASSQDHATFYGYTF.

Only a few counts were recorded for this clone. V gene TRBV2 combines with J gene TRBJ1-2; no firm D call. Trimming took 5 bases from V and 7 from J, leaving 8 bases between them. Per the germline V gene, CDR1 is SNHLY and CDR2 is FYNNEI. The CDR3 totals 11 residues. The CDR3 sequence is CASSFGVGYTF. DNA for the CDR3: TGTGCCAGCAGTTTTGGGGTTGGCTACACCTTC.

The CDR3: CASTLGPRANIQYF. In DNA form, the CDR3 reads TGCGCCAGCACTCTCGGCCCCCGGGCAAACATTCAGTACTTC. This rearrangement joins TRBV10-2 to TRBJ2-4; no definite D call. The CDR3 sequence is 14 residues long. The ends were cut back, 7 bases at V and 6 bases at J, with 16 bases in the middle. From germline, CDR1 is WSHSY and CDR2 SAAADI.

The V and J genes are TRBV19 and TRBJ1-4, with 7 bases identical to TRBD1. This CDR3 has 15 residues. The V and J ends lost 6 bases and 0 bases, in that order; junction bases with no gene match: 4. From germline, CDR1 is LNHDA and CDR2 SQIVND (reference sequence). In DNA form, the CDR3 reads TGTGCCAGTAGCCGACAGGGATCAACTAATGAAAAACTGTTTTTT. It translates to CASSRQGSTNEKLFF.

The chain is built from TRBV4-1 and TRBJ1-2; 10 nucleotides line up with TRBD1. CDR3 size: 16 residues. With V trimmed by 1 base and J by 2 bases, 4 bases remained unmatched. Per the germline V gene, CDR1 is MGHRA and CDR2 is YSYEKL. The CDR3 nucleotides read TGCGCCAGCAGCCAAGCGGCGGGACAGGGGAACTATGGCTACACCTTC. Translating it yields CASSQAAGQGNYGYTF.

CDR3 sequence reads: CASSLIRGQSLEAFF. CDR3 sequence (DNA): TGTGCCAGCTCCCTGATCCGGGGACAGTCTTTAGAAGCTTTCTTT. V gene TRBV18 combines with J gene TRBJ1-1; TRBD1 aligns across 7 bases. The length of the CDR3 is 15 residues. Trimming at V came to 6 bases and at J to 8 bases, leaving 15 bases not matched to a gene. Germline CDR1 is KGHSH and CDR2 is LQKENI.

Only one count was recorded for this clone. The chain is built from TRBV28 and TRBJ2-4, with D perhaps matching TRBD1 or TRBD2 (5 bases each). Germline lookup yields CDR1 MDHEN and CDR2 SYDVKM. V lost 3 bases, J lost 15 bases, and 15 bases lay in between. CDR3 length: 12 amino acids. The CDR3 protein is CASSLQGRNWYF. CDR3 bases: TGTGCCAGCAGTTTGCAGGGACGGAATTGGTACTTC.

This sequence joins TRBV5-1 and TRBJ2-1; D is perhaps TRBD2 (6 bases). This CDR3 is 16 amino acids long. Trimming removed 6 bases from V and 7 bases from J, with 23 bases in between. Germline CDR1 reads SGHRS; CDR2 reads YFSETQ. The CDR3 is CASTQEPRGGMNEQFF. CDR3 DNA sequence: TGCGCCAGCACCCAAGAGCCAAGAGGCGGGATGAATGAGCAGTTCTTC.

This rearrangement joins TRBV29-1 to TRBJ2-1; D remains unclear. The CDR3 spans 13 residues. The germline CDR1 and CDR2 sequences are SQVTM and ANQGSEA. With 7 bases removed from V and 4 bases from J, the gap between germline ends came to 14 bases. The CDR3 DNA reads TGCAGCGCCCGACCCGATTTATACAATGAGCAGTTCTTC. Its protein is CSARPDLYNEQFF.

The CDR3 spells CASSSVRGSGNTIYF. The CDR3 bases are TGTGCCAGCAGTTCTGTAAGGGGGTCTGGAAACACCATATATTTT. This chain joins TRBV6-5 and TRBJ1-3, with a tentative D call TRBD1 (6 bases). V lost 4 bases to trimming and J lost 1 base, with 11 bases between them. Germline V gene data show CDR1 as MNHEY and CDR2 as SVGAGI. CDR3 size: 15 residues.

This chain connects TRBV7-2 to TRBJ2-1; 13 bases fit TRBD2. V gave up 5 bases and J gave up 5 bases; unmatched junction bases: 6. In germline, CDR1 is SGHTA, CDR2 FQGNSA. The CDR3 loop spans 16 amino acids. The CDR3 reads CASSPRLAGGNNEQFF. The CDR3 nucleotides read TGTGCCAGCAGCCCGAGACTAGCGGGGGGCAACAATGAGCAGTTCTTC.

V is TRBV7-2 and J is TRBJ2-7, with TRBD2 matching 12 bases. Germline assignment: CDR1 SGHTA and CDR2 FQGNSA. CDR3 length: 15 amino acids. J was trimmed by 7 bases and V by 3 bases; bases with no gene match: 7. As DNA, the CDR3 is TGTGCCAGCAGCTTCCTCAGGACTAGCGGGGTGGAGCAGTACTTC. Protein product: CASSFLRTSGVEQYF.

This sequence joins TRBV5-1 and TRBJ1-2; D is uncertain. The CDR3 consists of 13 residues. Trimming removed 2 bases from V and 8 bases from J, with 13 bases in between. The germline gives CDR1 SGHRS, CDR2 YFSETQ. CDR3 sequence (DNA): TGCGCCAGCAGCTTCATCACCCGAGAGGGCTACACCTTC. It specifies CASSFITREGYTF.

In this sample, this clone turned up once. An end of the junction does not agree with germline; a read error may underlie this. DNA of the CDR3: TGTGCCTCGCAGGGAGAGCAGGGGGACCTAAGAAGGTATTTT. This gives the protein CASQGEQGDLRRYF. V and J are TRBV2 and TRBJ1-5; TRBD1 matches 7 bases. This CDR3 has 14 residues. The germline CDR1 and CDR2 sequences are SNHLY and FYNNEI.

The rearrangement joins TRBV28 to TRBJ2-2, with TRBD1 identical over 7 bases. From germline, CDR1 is MDHEN and CDR2 SYDVKM. Trimming at V came to 1 base and at J to 5 bases, leaving 7 bases not matched to a gene. This CDR3 has 16 amino acids. Here the CDR3 DNA reads TGTGCCAGCAGTTTATCAGGGGGTAGGACTACCGGGGAGCTGTTTTTT. As protein: CASSLSGGRTTGELFF.

The chain links TRBV5-1 to TRBJ2-1, with unresolved D. The V gene lost 2 bases and the J gene lost 2 bases, with 5 bases spanning the gap. Per the germline V gene, CDR1 is SGHRS and CDR2 is YFSETQ. There are 13 residues in the CDR3. The CDR3 region is CASSLATYNEQFF. The DNA of the CDR3 is TGCGCCAGCAGCTTAGCGACCTACAATGAGCAGTTCTTC.